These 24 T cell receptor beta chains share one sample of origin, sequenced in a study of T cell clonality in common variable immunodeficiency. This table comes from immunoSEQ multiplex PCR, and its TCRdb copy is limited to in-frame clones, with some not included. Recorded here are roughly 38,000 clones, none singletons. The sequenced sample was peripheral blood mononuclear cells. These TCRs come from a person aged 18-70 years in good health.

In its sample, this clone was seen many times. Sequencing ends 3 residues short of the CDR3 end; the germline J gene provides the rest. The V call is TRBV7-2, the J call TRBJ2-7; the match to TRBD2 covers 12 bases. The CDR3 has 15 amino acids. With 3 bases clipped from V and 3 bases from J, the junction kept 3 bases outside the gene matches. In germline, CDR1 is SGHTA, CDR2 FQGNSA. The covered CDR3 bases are TGTGCCAGCAGCTTGACTAGCGGGAGTAGCTACGAG. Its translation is CASSLTSGSSYE. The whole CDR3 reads CASSLTSGSSYEQYF.

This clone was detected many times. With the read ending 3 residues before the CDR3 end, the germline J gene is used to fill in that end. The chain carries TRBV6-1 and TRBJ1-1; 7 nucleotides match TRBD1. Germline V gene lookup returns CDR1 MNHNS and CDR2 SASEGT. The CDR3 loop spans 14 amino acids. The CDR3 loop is CASSAAQGLDQAFF. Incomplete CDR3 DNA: TGTGCCAGCAGTGCAGCACAGGGGCTGGACCAA.

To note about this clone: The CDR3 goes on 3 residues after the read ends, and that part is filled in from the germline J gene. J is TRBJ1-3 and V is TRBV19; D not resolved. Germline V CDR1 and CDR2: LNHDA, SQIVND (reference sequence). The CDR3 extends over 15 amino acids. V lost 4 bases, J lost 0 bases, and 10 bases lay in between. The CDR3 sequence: CASSTPRSSGNTIYF. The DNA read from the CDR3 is TGTGCCAGTAGTACCCCCCGCAGCTCTGGAAACACC.

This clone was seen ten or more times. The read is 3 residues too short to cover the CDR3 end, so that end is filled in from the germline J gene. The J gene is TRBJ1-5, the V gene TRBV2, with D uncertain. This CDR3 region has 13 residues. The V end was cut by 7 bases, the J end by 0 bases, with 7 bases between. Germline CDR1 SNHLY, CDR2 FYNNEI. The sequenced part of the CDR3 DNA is TGTGCCAGCATCGGGGATAGCAATCAGCCC. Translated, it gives CASIGDSNQP. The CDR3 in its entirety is CASIGDSNQPQHF. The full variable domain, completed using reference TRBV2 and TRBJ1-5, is EPEVTQTPSHQVTQMGQEVILRCVPISNHLYFYWYRQILGQKVEFLVSFYNNEISEKSEIFDDQFSVERPDGSNFTLKIRSTKLEDSAMYFCASIGDSNQPQHFGDGTRLSIL.

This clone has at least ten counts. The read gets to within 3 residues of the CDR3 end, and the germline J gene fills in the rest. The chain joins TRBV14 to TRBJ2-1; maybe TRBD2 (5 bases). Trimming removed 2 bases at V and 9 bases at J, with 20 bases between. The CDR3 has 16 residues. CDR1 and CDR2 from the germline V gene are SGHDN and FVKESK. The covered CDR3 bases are TGTGCCAGCAGCCAATTCGGGCTAGCCGGAGGTAGTGAG. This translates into CASSQFGLAGGSE. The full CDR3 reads CASSQFGLAGGSEQFF.

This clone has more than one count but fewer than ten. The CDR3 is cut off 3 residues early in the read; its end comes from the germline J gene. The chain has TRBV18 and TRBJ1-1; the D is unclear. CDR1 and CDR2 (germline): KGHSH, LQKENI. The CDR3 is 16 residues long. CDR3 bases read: TGTGCCAGCTCACCACGGCCAATAGCGGGATCGGGTGAG. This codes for CASSPRPIAGSGE. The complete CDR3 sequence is CASSPRPIAGSGEAFF. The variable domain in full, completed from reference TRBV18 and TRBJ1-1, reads NAGVMQNPRHLVRRRGQEARLRCSPMKGHSHVYWYRQLPEEGLKFMVYLQKENIIDESGMPKERFSAEFPKEGPSILRIQQVVRGDSAAYFCASSPRPIAGSGEAFFGQGTRLTVV.

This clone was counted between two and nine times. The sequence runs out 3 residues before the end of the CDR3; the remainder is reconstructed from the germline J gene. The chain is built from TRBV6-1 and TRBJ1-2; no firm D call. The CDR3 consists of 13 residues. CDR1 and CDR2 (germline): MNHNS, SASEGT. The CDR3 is CASSETSGSIYTF. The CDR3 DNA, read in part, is TGTGCCAGCAGTGAGACTAGCGGGAGTATC.

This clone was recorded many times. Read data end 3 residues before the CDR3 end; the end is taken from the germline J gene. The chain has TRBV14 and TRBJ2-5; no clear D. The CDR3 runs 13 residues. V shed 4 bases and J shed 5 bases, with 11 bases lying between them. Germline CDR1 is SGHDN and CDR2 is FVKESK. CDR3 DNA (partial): TGTGCCAGCAGCCCCCTGGCCTTTGAGACC. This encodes CASSPLAFET. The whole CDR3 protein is CASSPLAFETQYF.

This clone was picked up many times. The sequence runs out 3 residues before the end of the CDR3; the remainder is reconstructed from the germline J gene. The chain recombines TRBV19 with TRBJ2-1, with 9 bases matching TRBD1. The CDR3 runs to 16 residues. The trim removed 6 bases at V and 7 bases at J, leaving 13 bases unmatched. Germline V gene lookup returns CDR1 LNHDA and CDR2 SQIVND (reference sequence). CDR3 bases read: TGTGCCAGTAGGGCGGAGGGGACAGGGAGTAGAAATGAG. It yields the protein CASRAEGTGSRNE. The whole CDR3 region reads CASRAEGTGSRNEQFF.

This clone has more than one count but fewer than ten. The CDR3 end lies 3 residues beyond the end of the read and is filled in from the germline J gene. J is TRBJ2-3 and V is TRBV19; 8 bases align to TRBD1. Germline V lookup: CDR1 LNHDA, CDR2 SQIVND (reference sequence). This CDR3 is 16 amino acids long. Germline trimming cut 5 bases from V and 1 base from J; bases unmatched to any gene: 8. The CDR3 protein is CASSLRTGRGTDTQYF. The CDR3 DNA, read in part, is TGTGCCAGTAGTTTACGGACAGGGCGGGGCACAGATACG.

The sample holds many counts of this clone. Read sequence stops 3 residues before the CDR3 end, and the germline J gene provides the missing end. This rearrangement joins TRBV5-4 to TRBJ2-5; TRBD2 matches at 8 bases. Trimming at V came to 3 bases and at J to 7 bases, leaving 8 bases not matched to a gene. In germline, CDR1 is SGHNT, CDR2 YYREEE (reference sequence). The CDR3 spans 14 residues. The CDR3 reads CASSSTQRERTQYF. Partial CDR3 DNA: TGTGCCAGCAGCTCGACCCAGCGGGAGAGGACC.

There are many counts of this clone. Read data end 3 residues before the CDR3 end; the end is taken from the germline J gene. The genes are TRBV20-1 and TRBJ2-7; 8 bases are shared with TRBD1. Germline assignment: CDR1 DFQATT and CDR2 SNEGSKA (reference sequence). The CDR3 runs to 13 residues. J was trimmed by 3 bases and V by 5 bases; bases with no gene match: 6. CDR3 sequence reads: CSALGQGGYEQYF. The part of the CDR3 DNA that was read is TGCAGTGCTCTTGGACAGGGCGGCTACGAG.

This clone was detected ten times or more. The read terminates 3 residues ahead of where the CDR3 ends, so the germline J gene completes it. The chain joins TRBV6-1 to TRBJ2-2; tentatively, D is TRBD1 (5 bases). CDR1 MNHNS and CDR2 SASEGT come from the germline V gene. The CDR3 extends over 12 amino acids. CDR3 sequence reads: CASSERDSRLFF. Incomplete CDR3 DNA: TGTGCCAGCAGTGAGCGAGACAGTCGG.

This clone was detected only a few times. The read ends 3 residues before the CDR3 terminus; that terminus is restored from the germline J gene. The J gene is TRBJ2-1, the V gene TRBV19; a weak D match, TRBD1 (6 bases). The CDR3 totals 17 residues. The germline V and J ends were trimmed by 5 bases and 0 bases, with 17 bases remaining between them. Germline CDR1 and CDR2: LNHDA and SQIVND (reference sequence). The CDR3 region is CASSLRPGTSSYNEQFF. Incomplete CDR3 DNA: TGTGCCAGTAGTCTCCGCCCCGGGACAAGCTCCTACAATGAG.

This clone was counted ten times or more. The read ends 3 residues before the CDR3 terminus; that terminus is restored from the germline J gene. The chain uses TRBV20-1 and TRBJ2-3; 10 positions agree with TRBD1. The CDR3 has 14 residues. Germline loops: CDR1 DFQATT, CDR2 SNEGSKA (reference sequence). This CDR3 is CSAKGQGERETQYF. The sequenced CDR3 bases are TGCAGTGCTAAAGGACAGGGGGAAAGGGAGACG.

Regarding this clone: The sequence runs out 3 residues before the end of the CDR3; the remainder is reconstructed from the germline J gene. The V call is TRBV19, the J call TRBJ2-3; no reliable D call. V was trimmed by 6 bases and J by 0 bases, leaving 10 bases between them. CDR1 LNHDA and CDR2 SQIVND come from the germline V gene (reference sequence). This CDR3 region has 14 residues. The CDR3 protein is CASSRSRSTDTQYF. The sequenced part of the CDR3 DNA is TGTGCCAGTAGCCGTTCCCGGAGCACAGATACG.

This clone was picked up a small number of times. CDR3 region: CASSPNREDTAFF. CDR3 DNA (partial): TGTGCCAGCTCACCAAACAGGGAGGATACG. The gene calls are TRBV18 and TRBJ1-1; tentative D call: TRBD1 (6 bases). The missing CDR3 end, 3 residues past where the read stops, is filled in from the germline J gene. The CDR3 is made up of 13 amino acids. CDR1 and CDR2 from the germline V gene are KGHSH and LQKENI.

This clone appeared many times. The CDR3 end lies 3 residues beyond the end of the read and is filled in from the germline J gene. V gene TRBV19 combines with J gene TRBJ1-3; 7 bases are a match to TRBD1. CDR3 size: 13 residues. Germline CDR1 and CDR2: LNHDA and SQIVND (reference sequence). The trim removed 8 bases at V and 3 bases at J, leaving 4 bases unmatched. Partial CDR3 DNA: TGTGCCAGTCGACAGGGCGGTGGAAACACC. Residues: CASRQGGGNT. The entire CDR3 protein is CASRQGGGNTIYF.

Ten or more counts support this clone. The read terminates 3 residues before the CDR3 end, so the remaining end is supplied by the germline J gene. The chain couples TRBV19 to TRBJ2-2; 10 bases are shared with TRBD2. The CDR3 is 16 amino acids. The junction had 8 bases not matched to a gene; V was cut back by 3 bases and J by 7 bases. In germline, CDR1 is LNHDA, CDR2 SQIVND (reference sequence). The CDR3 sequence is CASSIPSGSLGGELFF. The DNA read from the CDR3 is TGTGCCAGTAGTATCCCTAGCGGGAGCTTAGGCGGGGAG.

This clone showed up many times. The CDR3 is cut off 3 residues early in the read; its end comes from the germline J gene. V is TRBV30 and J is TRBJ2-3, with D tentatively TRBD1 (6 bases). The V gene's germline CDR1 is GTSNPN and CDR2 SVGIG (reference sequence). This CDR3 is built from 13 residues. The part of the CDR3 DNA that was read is TGTGCCTGGAGTGAACAGGGAACTCAGCCG. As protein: CAWSEQGTQP. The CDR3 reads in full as CAWSEQGTQPQYF.

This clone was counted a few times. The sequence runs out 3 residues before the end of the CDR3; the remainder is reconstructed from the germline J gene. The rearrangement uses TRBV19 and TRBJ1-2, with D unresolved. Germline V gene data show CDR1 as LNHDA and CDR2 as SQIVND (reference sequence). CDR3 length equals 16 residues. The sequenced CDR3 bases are TGTGCCAGTAGTATATCGAGCGGACCGGGGTACAATGAA. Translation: CASSISSGPGYNE. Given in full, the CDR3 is CASSISSGPGYNEYTF.

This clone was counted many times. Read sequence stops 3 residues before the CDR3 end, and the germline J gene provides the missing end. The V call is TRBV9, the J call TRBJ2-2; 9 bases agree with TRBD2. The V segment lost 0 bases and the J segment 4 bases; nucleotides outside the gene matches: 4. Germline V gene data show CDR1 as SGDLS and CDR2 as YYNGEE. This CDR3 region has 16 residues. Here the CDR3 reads CASSVGSGSVTGELFF. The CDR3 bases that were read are TGTGCCAGCAGCGTAGGTAGCGGGAGTGTCACCGGGGAG.

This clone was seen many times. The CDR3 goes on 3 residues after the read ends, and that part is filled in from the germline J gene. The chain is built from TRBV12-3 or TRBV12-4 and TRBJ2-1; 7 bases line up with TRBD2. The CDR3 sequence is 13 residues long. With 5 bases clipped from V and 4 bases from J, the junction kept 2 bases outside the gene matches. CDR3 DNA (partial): TGTGCCAGCAGTACCGGGGGGTACAATGAG. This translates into CASSTGGYNE. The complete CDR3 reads CASSTGGYNEQFF.

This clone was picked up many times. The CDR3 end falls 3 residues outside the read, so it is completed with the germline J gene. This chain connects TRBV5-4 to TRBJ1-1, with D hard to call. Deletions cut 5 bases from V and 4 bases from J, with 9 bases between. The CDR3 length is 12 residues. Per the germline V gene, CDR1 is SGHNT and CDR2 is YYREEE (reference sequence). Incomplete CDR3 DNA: TGTGCCAGCAGTCTCGTATCCACTGAA. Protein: CASSLVSTE. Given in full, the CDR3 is CASSLVSTEAFF.